A single sample gave rise to the 9 T cell receptor beta chains below, sequenced in a study of blood T cells in healthy people across ages. For the second PCR, which ran for 7 to 11 cycles, a sample-barcoded 5' primer and a J-beta primer mix were used. One entry per CDR3 protein, called by TCRdb with MiXCR from the 5' RACE reads. This table has roughly 1 million distinct CDR3 sequences, approximately 25% appearing once. These same records also appear under a second study, on T cells of mothers and their children.

What was sequenced was blood. The receptor set was obtained from a girl aged 2 to 9 in good health.

This clonotype has just a few counts. V is TRBV28 and J is TRBJ1-1; weak D call: TRBD1 (5 bases). The CDR3 is 14 residues long. Trimming stripped 5 bases from V and 3 bases from J, with 13 bases between. Germline values: CDR1 MDHEN, CDR2 SYDVKM. The chain's CDR3 is CASSARDGDTEAFF. For the CDR3, the DNA is TGTGCCAGCAGTGCCCGGGACGGGGACACTGAAGCTTTCTTT.

This clonotype was seen a few times. The V gene is TRBV2, the J gene TRBJ2-2; a weak D match, TRBD2 (5 bases). With 7 bases removed from V and 7 bases from J, the gap between germline ends came to 16 bases. Per germline, CDR1 SNHLY and CDR2 FYNNEI. The CDR3 totals 14 residues. The CDR3, as DNA: TGTGCCAGCACCCTCAATCGGGGTAACGGGGAGCTGTTTTTT. Its translation is CASTLNRGNGELFF.

This clonotype was seen a handful of times. V is TRBV29-1 and J is TRBJ2-3; D unresolved. V gave up 0 bases and J gave up 2 bases, with 6 bases separating them. CDR3 length equals 13 residues. CDR1 SQVTM and CDR2 ANQGSEA come from the germline V gene. The CDR3 is CSVEDPYTDTQYF. CDR3 sequence (DNA): TGCAGCGTTGAAGACCCGTACACAGATACGCAGTATTTT.

This clonotype occurred a few times. The rearrangement uses TRBV29-1 and TRBJ1-1; TRBD1 matches at 7 bases. The CDR3 spans 13 residues. Per germline, CDR1 SQVTM and CDR2 ANQGSEA. The ends lost 7 bases at V and 4 bases at J; junction bases unmatched: 9. Here the CDR3 reads CSAGGQFSTEAFF. CDR3 nucleotides: TGCAGCGCCGGGGGACAGTTTAGCACTGAAGCTTTCTTT.

V usage is TRBV6-1 and J usage is TRBJ2-7; D remains unclear. Germline-derived CDR1 and CDR2 are MNHNS and SASEGT. The length of the CDR3 is 15 residues. V lost 2 bases and J 2 bases, leaving 13 bases between the germline ends. The CDR3 sequence is CASSELYSQTYEQYF. As DNA, the CDR3 is TGTGCCAGCAGTGAACTATACTCCCAAACCTACGAGCAGTACTTC.

The chain carries TRBV7-2 and TRBJ2-3; D remains ambiguous. CDR3 length: 13 amino acids. V gave up 5 bases and J gave up 5 bases, with 11 bases separating them. Germline V lookup: CDR1 SGHTA, CDR2 FQGNSA. CDR3 residues: CASSPPYEDTQYF. The DNA for the CDR3 is TGTGCCAGCAGCCCCCCGTACGAAGATACGCAGTATTTT.

The chain recombines TRBV20-1 with TRBJ1-2, with D possibly being TRBD1 (5 bases). Germline lookup yields CDR1 DFQATT and CDR2 SNEGSKA (reference sequence). V was pared by 1 base and J by 6 bases, with 9 bases between. This CDR3 comprises 12 residues. The CDR3 bases are TGCAGTGCTAGAGGGAGGGGAGATGGCTACACCTTC. Encoded protein: CSARGRGDGYTF.

The genes are TRBV20-1 and TRBJ2-7; possible D gene TRBD1, 6 bases. The germline V and J ends were trimmed by 0 bases and 6 bases, with 15 bases remaining between them. Germline values: CDR1 DFQATT, CDR2 SNEGSKA (reference sequence). The CDR3 is 14 amino acids. CDR3 coding DNA: TGCAGTGCTAGAGATTTAGATCGGACAGTCGAGCAGTACTTC. Amino acid sequence: CSARDLDRTVEQYF.

The chain carries TRBV29-1 and TRBJ2-1, with unresolved D. Deletions cut 3 bases from V and 2 bases from J, with 11 bases between. Per germline, CDR1 SQVTM and CDR2 ANQGSEA. CDR3 length equals 14 residues. The DNA for the CDR3 is TGCAGCGTTGATGGGGTAATGGCCTACAATGAGCAGTTCTTC. Residues: CSVDGVMAYNEQFF.